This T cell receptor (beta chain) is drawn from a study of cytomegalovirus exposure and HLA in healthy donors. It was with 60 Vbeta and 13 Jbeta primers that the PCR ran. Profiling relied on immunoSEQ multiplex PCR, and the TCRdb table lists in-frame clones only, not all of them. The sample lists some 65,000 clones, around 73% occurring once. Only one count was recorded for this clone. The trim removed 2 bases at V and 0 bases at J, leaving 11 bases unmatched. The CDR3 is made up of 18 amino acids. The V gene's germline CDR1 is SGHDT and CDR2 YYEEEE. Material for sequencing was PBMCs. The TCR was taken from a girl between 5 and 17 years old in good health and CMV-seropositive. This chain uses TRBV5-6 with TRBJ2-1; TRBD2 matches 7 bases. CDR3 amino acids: CASSFFNAVAGSYNEQFF. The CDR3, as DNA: TGTGCCAGCAGCTTTTTCAACGCGGTAGCGGGCTCCTACAATGAGCAGTTCTTC.